A single sample is the source of the 28 T cell receptor beta chains below, sequenced in a study of Ad26.COV2.S vaccination and SARS-CoV-2 variants. Treatment indicated: around 19 received Ad26.COV2.S at low or high dose, single or two shots; 5 received placebo; per-sample allocation not given. Sampling was performed 63 days after the first vaccine or placebo injection. Here immunoSEQ multiplex PCR was the method, and the copy in TCRdb shows in-frame clones only, minus some. Of roughly 460,000 clones listed, 89% are singletons. This sample comprised peripheral blood, obtained in a trial of Ad26.COV2.S vaccine versus placebo. The receptors shown here come from a person aged 18-60 years who received the Ad26.COV2.S COVID-19 vaccine or a placebo.

The chain uses TRBV3-1 (or the pseudogene TRBV3-2) and TRBJ2-5, with a weak D call TRBD2 (6 bases). This CDR3 contains 14 residues. Germline V gene sequence: CDR1 LGHDT, CDR2 YNNKEL (reference sequence). Trimming left V 3 bases short and J 4 bases short, with 12 bases between. The CDR3 region has the DNA TGTGCCAGCAGCCACCTGCGGGGACGAGAGACCCAGTACTTC. Protein product: CASSHLRGRETQYF.

This clone is a singleton in its sample. The chain employs TRBV3-1 (or the pseudogene TRBV3-2) and TRBJ1-5, with D uncertain. The CDR3 loop spans 15 amino acids. Germline V gives CDR1 LGHDT, CDR2 YNNKEL (reference sequence). V was clipped by 1 base and J by 6 bases, with 13 bases between them. The CDR3 spells CASSQAGRGGQPQHF. In DNA form, the CDR3 reads TGTGCCAGCAGCCAAGCCGGTCGCGGCGGTCAGCCCCAGCATTTT.

The V gene is TRBV18, the J gene TRBJ1-1; 7 bases map to TRBD1. Germline CDR1 KGHSH, CDR2 LQKENI. Trimming took 3 bases from V and 0 from J; bases not matched to a gene: 7. CDR3 size: 16 residues. The CDR3 nucleotides are TGTGCCAGCTCACCGCCCGGGGGACAGATGAACACTGAAGCTTTCTTT. It translates to CASSPPGGQMNTEAFF.

The V call is TRBV5-1, the J call TRBJ2-1, with 7 bases aligning to TRBD1. In germline, CDR1 is SGHRS, CDR2 YFSETQ. Trimming cost V 0 bases and J 0 bases; bases outside gene matches: 9. This CDR3 has 18 residues. The DNA of the CDR3 is TGCGCCAGCAGCTTGGAACGTAGACAGGGACGCTCCTACAATGAGCAGTTCTTC. It is translated as CASSLERRQGRSYNEQFF.

This clone was recorded once. The rearrangement joins TRBV7-8 to TRBJ2-1; 14 bases are shared with TRBD2. V trimming: 5 bases; J trimming: 4 bases; junction bases outside the gene matches: 1. The germline CDR1 and CDR2 sequences are SGHVS and FQNEAQ. The CDR3 totals 15 residues. The CDR3 protein is CASSRLAGGYNEQFF. The CDR3 nucleotides are TGTGCCAGCAGCCGACTAGCGGGGGGGTACAATGAGCAGTTCTTC.

This clone was recorded once. The gene calls are TRBV6-5 and TRBJ1-5, with a possible D match to TRBD1 (5 bases). This CDR3 has 14 amino acids. V gave up 7 bases and J gave up 0 bases, with 10 bases separating them. CDR1 and CDR2 from the germline V gene are MNHEY and SVGAGI. CDR3 sequence: CASKYDSSNQPQHF. CDR3 coding DNA: TGTGCCAGCAAGTACGACAGTAGCAATCAGCCCCAGCATTTT.

The chain carries TRBV19 and TRBJ1-5; 8 nucleotides align to TRBD1. CDR1 LNHDA and CDR2 SQIVND come from the germline V gene (reference sequence). The CDR3 spans 16 residues. J was trimmed by 6 bases and V by 3 bases; bases with no gene match: 10. CDR3 in amino acids: CASSIPQGARFQPQHF. CDR3 DNA sequence: TGTGCCAGTAGTATTCCCCAGGGGGCGAGATTTCAGCCCCAGCATTTT.

The rearrangement links TRBV7-9 to TRBJ1-4, with D possibly being TRBD1 (6 bases). The ends were cut back, 3 bases at V and 7 bases at J, with 15 bases in the middle. From germline, CDR1 is SEHNR and CDR2 FQNEAQ (reference sequence). The CDR3 is 15 residues long. DNA of the CDR3: TGTGCCAGCAGCTTCCAGGGGACGGTGGGTGAAAAACTGTTTTTT. It encodes CASSFQGTVGEKLFF.

The V call is TRBV7-2, the J call TRBJ1-2; possible D gene TRBD1, 5 bases. This CDR3 contains 14 residues. V lost 6 bases to trimming and J lost 4 bases, with 15 bases between them. Germline V gives CDR1 SGHTA, CDR2 FQGNSA. The CDR3 sequence is CASRLIQQVYGYTF. CDR3 nucleotide sequence: TGTGCCAGCAGGCTTATCCAACAGGTCTATGGCTACACCTTC.

The rearrangement links TRBV30 to TRBJ1-3; no definite D call. Trimming stripped 3 bases from V and 2 bases from J, with 11 bases between. Germline CDR1 is GTSNPN and CDR2 is SVGIG (reference sequence). The CDR3 loop spans 14 amino acids. The CDR3, as DNA: TGTGCCTGGAGACCCCGTGGGACTGGAAACACCATATATTTT. It yields the protein CAWRPRGTGNTIYF.

The gene calls are TRBV27 and TRBJ1-2; TRBD1 matches 9 bases. Per the germline V gene, CDR1 is MNHEY and CDR2 is SMNVEV (reference sequence). There are 15 residues in the CDR3. J was trimmed by 3 bases and V by 7 bases; bases with no gene match: 9. This CDR3 reads CASKSWDREDYGYTF. CDR3 coding DNA: TGTGCCAGCAAATCTTGGGACAGGGAGGACTATGGCTACACCTTC.

This chain connects TRBV12-5 to TRBJ2-3; 8 positions agree with TRBD2. The trim removed 0 bases at V and 4 bases at J, leaving 12 bases unmatched. The CDR3 is made up of 18 amino acids. The germline V gene has CDR1 LGHNT and CDR2 FRNRAP. CDR3 nucleotide sequence: TGTGCTAGTGGTTTGGTACAGGTCGGGAGGGCCGAGGCAGATACGCAGTATTTT. It translates to CASGLVQVGRAEADTQYF.

The chain has TRBV4-2 and TRBJ1-2, with a weak D call TRBD1 (6 bases). CDR1 is LGHNA and CDR2 is YNFKEQ in the germline V gene. V was clipped by 2 bases and J by 0 bases, with 13 bases between them. The CDR3 consists of 16 residues. The DNA of the CDR3 is TGTGCCAGCAGCCAACGACGGGACAAACCTAACTATGGCTACACCTTC. Translation gives CASSQRRDKPNYGYTF.

For the CDR3, the DNA is TGTGCCAGCAGCCCCGTCTTCACAGGACCTAATGAAAAACTGTTTTTT. It specifies CASSPVFTGPNEKLFF. The chain recombines TRBV7-9 with TRBJ1-4; D perhaps matches TRBD1 (5 bases). CDR3 size: 16 residues. V shed 5 bases and J shed 3 bases, with 16 bases lying between them. Germline CDR1 and CDR2: SEHNR and FQNEAQ (reference sequence).

The chain carries TRBV10-3 and TRBJ2-1, with 8 bases lining up with TRBD2. V lost 6 bases, J lost 0 bases, and 4 bases stayed unmatched. Germline V CDR1 and CDR2: ENHRY, SYGVKD. The CDR3 totals 15 residues. The CDR3 bases are TGTGCCATCAGCTCGCGGGAGGCCTCCTACAATGAGCAGTTCTTC. This gives the protein CAISSREASYNEQFF.

This clone was observed once. The chain employs TRBV5-1 and TRBJ2-7; 8 nucleotides agree with TRBD1. Germline lookup yields CDR1 SGHRS and CDR2 YFSETQ. V lost 5 bases, J lost 6 bases, and 4 bases stayed unmatched. CDR3 length equals 12 residues. Here the CDR3 DNA reads TGCGCCAGCAGTGGACAGGGCGTCGAGCAGTACTTC. This encodes CASSGQGVEQYF.

This chain links TRBV7-2 with TRBJ2-3, with D possibly TRBD2 on 5 matching bases. Germline CDR1 reads SGHTA; CDR2 reads FQGNSA. V shed 1 base and J shed 7 bases, with 12 bases lying between them. The CDR3 length is 14 residues. CDR3 sequence: CASSLDGDANTQYF. The CDR3 bases are TGTGCCAGCAGCTTAGACGGGGATGCTAATACGCAGTATTTT.

This clone was picked up one time. The rearrangement joins TRBV7-9 to TRBJ2-1, with TRBD2 identical over 11 bases. The CDR3 sequence is 18 residues long. J gave up 0 bases and V 4 bases, and 8 bases lay outside the gene matches. Germline V gives CDR1 SEHNR, CDR2 FQNEAQ (reference sequence). DNA of the CDR3: TGTGCCAGCAGCTCCGGGACTAGCGGACCAAGCTCCTACAATGAGCAGTTCTTC. Protein product: CASSSGTSGPSSYNEQFF.

V gene TRBV7-8 combines with J gene TRBJ2-4; tentative D call: TRBD2 (5 bases). V was pared by 4 bases and J by 6 bases, with 10 bases between. Per the germline V gene, CDR1 is SGHVS and CDR2 is FQNEAQ. This CDR3 contains 13 residues. CDR3 residues: CASSSVGGNIQYF. The CDR3 DNA sequence: TGTGCCAGCAGCTCCGTAGGAGGAAACATTCAGTACTTC.

V and J are TRBV6-6 and TRBJ1-5, with a tentative D call TRBD1 (6 bases). V was pared by 6 bases and J by 0 bases, with 12 bases between. This CDR3 region has 15 residues. CDR1 MNHNY and CDR2 SVGAGI come from the germline V gene (reference sequence). Written as DNA, the CDR3 is TGTGCCAGCAGCCAGGGGCTGTATAGCAATCAGCCCCAGCATTTT. Its protein is CASSQGLYSNQPQHF.

This chain's CDR3 is CATRGTSGNTIYF. The CDR3 region has the DNA TGTGCCACCCGCGGGACTTCTGGAAACACCATATATTTT. The gene calls are TRBV19 and TRBJ1-3; perhaps TRBD1 as D (5 bases). The V gene's germline CDR1 is LNHDA and CDR2 SQIVND (reference sequence). This CDR3 contains 13 residues. The V and J ends lost 10 bases and 1 base respectively, with 11 bases between them.

The chain carries TRBV29-1 and TRBJ2-7, with 8 bases matching TRBD1. The germline V gene encodes CDR1 SQVTM and CDR2 ANQGSEA. The CDR3 runs 12 residues. V was pared by 7 bases and J by 4 bases, with 6 bases of the junction left unmatched. The CDR3 loop reads CSAGQGAYEQYF. CDR3 in DNA: TGCAGCGCAGGACAGGGCGCGTACGAGCAGTACTTC.

This clone was detected only once. The chain combines TRBV9 with TRBJ2-5, with unresolved D. V lost 5 bases and J lost 4, with 9 bases in between. Germline assignment: CDR1 SGDLS and CDR2 YYNGEE. The CDR3 runs to 12 residues. In DNA, the CDR3 is TGTGCCAGCAGTCAGACGGGAGAGACCCAGTACTTC. Translating it yields CASSQTGETQYF.

The chain couples TRBV19 to TRBJ2-6; D might be TRBD1 (6 bases). Trimming left V 4 bases short and J 4 bases short, with 14 bases between. This CDR3 comprises 16 residues. Germline V gives CDR1 LNHDA, CDR2 SQIVND (reference sequence). CDR3 DNA: TGTGCCAGTAGTAACCACAGGGCACTAGGGGCCAACGTCCTGACTTTC. Translating it yields CASSNHRALGANVLTF.

The V call is TRBV6-5, the J call TRBJ2-1; D is undetermined. CDR3 length: 13 residues. Germline lookup yields CDR1 MNHEY and CDR2 SVGAGI. V was shortened by 5 bases and J by 5 bases, with 10 bases between the two germline ends. The CDR3 DNA is TGTGCCAGCAGTAAAACTGGAGACAATGAGCAGTTCTTC. It translates to CASSKTGDNEQFF.

The chain employs TRBV2 and TRBJ1-1; possible D gene TRBD1, 6 bases. CDR3 size: 13 residues. The ends were cut back, 4 bases at V and 11 bases at J, with 17 bases in the middle. Germline CDR1 reads SNHLY; CDR2 reads FYNNEI. The CDR3 nucleotides are TGTGCCAGCAGTGGCGATGGGGGCCGTGGGGCTTTCTTT. This encodes CASSGDGGRGAFF.

CDR3: CASSVGRDISTGELFF. The CDR3 nucleotides are TGTGCCAGCAGCGTCGGCCGCGATATTTCCACCGGGGAGCTGTTTTTT. This chain joins TRBV9 and TRBJ2-2; D remains ambiguous. Germline CDR1 SGDLS, CDR2 YYNGEE. The V end lost 2 bases, the J end lost 4 bases, and 15 bases lay between the germline ends. This CDR3 has 16 residues. Complete variable domain (other parts from reference TRBV9 and TRBJ2-2): DSGVTQTPKHLITATGQRVTLRCSPRSGDLSVYWYQQSLDQGLQFLIQYYNGEERAKGNILERFSAQQFPDLHSELNLSSLELGDSALYFCASSVGRDISTGELFFGEGSRLTVL.

J is TRBJ2-7 and V is TRBV7-9; unclear D gene. The germline V gene has CDR1 SEHNR and CDR2 FQNEAQ (reference sequence). This CDR3 has 13 residues. V gave up 2 bases and J gave up 3 bases, with 8 bases separating them. The chain's CDR3 is CASSLTSDYEQYF. CDR3 coding DNA: TGTGCCAGCAGCTTAACTTCTGACTACGAGCAGTACTTC.